This TCR beta chain was captured by sequencing in a study of T-cell memory formation after mild COVID-19 (TCRdb year 2021). The study in broad terms: TCR sequence clusters from the two donors were found to be largely donor specific. Two young, previously healthy adult volunteers made up the cohort, one male and one female. In two donors, T-cell clones that expanded and contracted after mild COVID-19 were tracked by sequencing TCRalpha and TCRbeta repertoires over time.

The CDR3 contains 12 residues, cysteine and phenylalanine counted. The entry retains the CDR3 DNA only, 36 bases that are in frame from base 1. Reading the germline V gene gives CDR1 LGHNT and CDR2 FRNRAP. Trimming costs V 8 bases and J 1 base, and their ends lie 9 bases apart. A note on this clonotype: Its antigen is still unknown. The record has no base qualities; no much larger clone is one base away.

Ficoll-Paque density gradient centrifugation was used to isolate PBMCs. General findings and caveats noted by the study authors: Contracting CD4+ clones turned up mainly in the CM and EM memory subsets, whereas EMRA was where CD8+ clones were enriched. Some responding clones were detected in pre-infection memory, which suggested that pre-existing cross-reactive memory T cells had joined the SARS-CoV-2 response. Only a couple of mild cases were covered by the study, and larger cohorts that include severe cases with pre-infection samples were considered necessary. Clones that contracted from day 15 to 85 showed balanced CD4/CD8 phenotypes, whereas a second wave of clones that expanded from day 15 to 37 leaned towards CD4+. SARS-CoV-2 specificity was not confirmed for the second-wave clones peaking on day 37.

The sequencing machine was an Illumina NovaSeq 6000. TCRalpha and TCRbeta cDNA libraries were built by 5'RACE with constant-segment primers, adding sample barcodes and unique molecular identifiers. RNA was extracted from every sample with Trizol reagent. Library amplification was performed in two PCR steps, and a second sample barcode and Illumina TruSeq adapters were introduced in the second step. The libraries were sequenced on an Illumina NovaSeq using 2 x 150 bp paired-end reads. Turning to the authors' computational methods: The reads were demultiplexed and collapsed into UMI-guided consensus sequences using migec v1.2.7. Using mixcr v2.1.11, the UMI consensuses were aligned to TRA and TRB V and J templates and assembled into clonotypes. A clonotype was counted as expanded or contracted only when both edgeR and NoisET called the clonotype significant, with the noise models trained on biological replicates. edgeR calls used a false discovery rate-adjusted p below 0.01 and a log2 fold-change threshold of 1. PCA with hierarchical clustering of max-normalized trajectories of the 1000 most abundant clonotypes was used as exploratory dynamics analysis. Separately sequenced CD4+ and CD8+ repertoires were used to assign the CD4 or CD8 phenotype of responding clones. TCRdb's own reprocessing of the public reads used fastp at Q25 and MiXCR and kept productive beta chains. All rows with the same CDR3 protein become a single entry with the most common DNA and genes. The V and J calls follow TCRdb's processing rather than the paper's. Counted in this sample were about 350,000 distinct CDR3 sequences; around 13% of them appeared once. The top ten hold 22% of the sample.

The sequence was collected from a young man who had mild COVID-19 (a few samples of this study predate the infection). The sample titles of this study are shuffled in the database, so cell type and time point are left out; the donor was told from shared clones. Sample: PBMCs or a T cell subset sorted from them (not recorded which). The rearrangement joined TRBV12-5 to TRBJ2-7, with TRBD1 tentatively as D gene (6 bases match). Here the CDR3 is given as CASQGPSYEQYF. The DNA sequence follows: TGTGCTAGTCAGGGGCCTTCCTACGAGCAGTACTTC.